Sequencing of this T cell receptor (beta chain) was carried out in a study of blood T cell repertoires in COVID-19 (dated by TCRdb to 2018 to 2020). Regarding the research as a whole: Collaborator samples came from the United States, Italy and Spain and covered acute and convalescent phases of COVID-19. Samples were obtained from the ongoing ImmuneRACE study (first 160 participants) and from 1,254 subjects provided by 6 global collaborators. The repertoires were made available in a free public database intended to serve as a resource for research on the immune response to SARS-CoV-2. The material from the prospective study consisted of cDNA or gDNA derived from T cells, B-cell-depleted T cells, or PBMCs. Deeply sampled blood TCRbeta repertoires from subjects exposed to, actively infected with, or recovered from COVID-19 were included in the dataset. Nearly every sample came with metadata listing a de-identified subject ID, COVID-19 status, age in years and sex. Where available, HLA class I and class II types were taken from metadata supplied by the sample provider and were not determined by assay-based typing. Beyond this particular receptor, the publication reports: The amount of clinical and demographic metadata varied by source and participant and was provided uncurated.

CDR1 SGHRS and CDR2 YFSETQ were looked up in the germline V gene. V gives up 2 bases and J gives up 0 bases, and the segment between their germline ends measures 5 bases. The CDR3 covers 13 residues, taking in both the cysteine and the phenylalanine. Here the CDR3 DNA is all that survives: 39 bases in frame from base 1. Notes on this clone: The specificity of this receptor is unknown. Nothing much larger sits one base from this clone, and base qualities are not available. Additional DNA sequences in this sample encode the identical CDR3.

TCRbeta CDR3 regions were amplified from genomic DNA by means of the immunoSEQ Assay, a bias-controlled multiplex PCR. The original pipeline was this. The number of nucleated cells in each sample was estimated by amplification of reference gene primers within the assay. To quantify the absolute abundance of each unique TCRbeta CDR3 rearrangement, sequence reads were collapsed and filtered. For each sample, productive Simpson clonality was calculated by taking the square root of Simpson's diversity index across productive rearrangements. TCRdb obtained this table from immuneACCESS and retained in-frame rearrangements with V and J assigned. These tables miss some clones; where compared with another copy, unresolved V genes account for less than half of the shortfall, and the remainder is unexplained. That table furnishes V, J and clone size, whereas the DNA furnished D and trimming. The sample has a few hundred thousand clones on record, 88% of them singletons. The ten largest clonotypes hold approximately 4.3% of the sample.

A second Seattle source provided samples from volunteer blood donors who had recovered from COVID-19. Collaborating institutions collected whole blood in K2EDTA tubes following their own protocols. For TCRbeta analysis, collaborators shipped samples in one of three forms: frozen whole blood, isolated PBMCs, or DNA extracted from either of those sample types. The chain is assembled from TRBV5-1 and TRBJ1-1, with an unclear D gene assignment. Sequenced input: peripheral blood. The sequence was obtained from a man aged 60 to 75 who had recovered from COVID-19. In nucleotides, the sequence is TGCGCCAGCAGCTTTGCAGTGAACACTGAAGCTTTCTTT. Translated, this gives CASSFAVNTEAFF.